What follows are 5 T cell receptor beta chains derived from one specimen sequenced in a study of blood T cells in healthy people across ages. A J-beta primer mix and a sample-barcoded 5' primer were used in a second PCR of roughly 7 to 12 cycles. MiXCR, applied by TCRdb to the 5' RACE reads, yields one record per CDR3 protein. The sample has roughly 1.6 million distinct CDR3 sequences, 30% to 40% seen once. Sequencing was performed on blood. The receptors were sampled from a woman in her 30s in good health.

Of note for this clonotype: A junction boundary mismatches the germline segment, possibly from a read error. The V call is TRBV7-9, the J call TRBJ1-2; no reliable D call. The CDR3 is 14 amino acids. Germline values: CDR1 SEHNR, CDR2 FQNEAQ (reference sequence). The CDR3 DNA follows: TGTGCCTGCAGCTTAGGCGGGATCCCCTATGGCTACACCTTC. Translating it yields CACSLGGIPYGYTF.

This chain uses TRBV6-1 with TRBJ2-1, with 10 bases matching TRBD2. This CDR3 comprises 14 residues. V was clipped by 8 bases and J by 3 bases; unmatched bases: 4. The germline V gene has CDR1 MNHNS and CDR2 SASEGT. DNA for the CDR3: TGTGCCAGCCAAACTAGCGGGGTCTACAATGAGCAGTTCTTC. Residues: CASQTSGVYNEQFF.

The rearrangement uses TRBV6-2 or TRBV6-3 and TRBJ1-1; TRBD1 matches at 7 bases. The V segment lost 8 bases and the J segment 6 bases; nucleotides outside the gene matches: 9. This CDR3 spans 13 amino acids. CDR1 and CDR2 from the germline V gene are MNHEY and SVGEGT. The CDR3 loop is CASRRGRGAEAFF. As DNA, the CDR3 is TGTGCCAGCCGAAGGGGGCGCGGGGCTGAAGCTTTCTTT.

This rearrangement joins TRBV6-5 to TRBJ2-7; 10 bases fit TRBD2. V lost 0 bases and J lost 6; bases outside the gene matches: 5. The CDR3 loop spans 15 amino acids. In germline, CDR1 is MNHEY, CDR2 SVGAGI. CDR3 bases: TGTGCCAGCAGTTACTCGGCTAGCGGGAGTTCCGAGCAGTACTTC. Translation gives CASSYSASGSSEQYF.

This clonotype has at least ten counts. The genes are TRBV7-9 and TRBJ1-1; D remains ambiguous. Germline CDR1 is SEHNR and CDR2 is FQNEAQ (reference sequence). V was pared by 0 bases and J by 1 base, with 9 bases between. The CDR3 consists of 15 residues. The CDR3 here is CASSLATTQNTEAFF. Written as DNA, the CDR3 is TGTGCCAGCAGCTTAGCGACCACACAGAACACTGAAGCTTTCTTT.